This TCR beta chain was sequenced in a study of blood T cell repertoires in COVID-19. As for the study in general: Material from acute and convalescent COVID-19 was sourced from the United States, Italy and Spain.

In the original processing: Quantification of nucleated cells was approximated via reference gene primer amplification. Produced via immunoSEQ multiplex PCR; TCRdb's table is partial and in-frame only. From that table come the V and J calls and clone size; the DNA was used to work out D and trimming. The sample consists of 400,000 to 450,000 clones, around nine tenths of them appearing once. As for this clone: Within the sample, other DNA sequences also encode this same CDR3.

Enrollment of patients from Seattle took place during active infection, with longitudinal follow-up. Germline CDR1 is LNHDA and CDR2 is SQIVND (reference sequence). Between the trimmed V and J ends, which lost 1 base and 0 bases, there was a span of 3 bases. This CDR3 comprises 13 residues. The source is a man between 18 and 35 years old with COVID-19, enrolled during active disease. The sample was peripheral blood. The chain joins TRBV19 to TRBJ1-2, with unresolved D. Here the CDR3 reads CASSIAANYGYTF. DNA of the CDR3: TGTGCCAGTAGTATAGCTGCTAACTATGGCTACACCTTC.